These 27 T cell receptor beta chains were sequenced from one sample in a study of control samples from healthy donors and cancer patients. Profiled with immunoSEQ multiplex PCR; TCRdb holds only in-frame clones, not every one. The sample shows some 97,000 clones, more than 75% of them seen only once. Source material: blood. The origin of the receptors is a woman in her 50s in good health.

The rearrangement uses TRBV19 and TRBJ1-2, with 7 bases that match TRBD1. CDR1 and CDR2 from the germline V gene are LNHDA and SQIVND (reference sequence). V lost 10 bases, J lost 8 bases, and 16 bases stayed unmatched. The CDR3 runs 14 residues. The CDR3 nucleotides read TGTGCCACTACTCGGGGTTCTACAGGGGAAGGCTACACCTTC. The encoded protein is CATTRGSTGEGYTF.

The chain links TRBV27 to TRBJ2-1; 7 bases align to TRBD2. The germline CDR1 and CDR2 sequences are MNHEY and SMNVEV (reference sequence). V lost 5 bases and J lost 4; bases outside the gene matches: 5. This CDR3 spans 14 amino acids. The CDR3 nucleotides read TGTGCCAGCAGTACTAGCGTACTATACAATGAGCAGTTCTTC. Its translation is CASSTSVLYNEQFF.

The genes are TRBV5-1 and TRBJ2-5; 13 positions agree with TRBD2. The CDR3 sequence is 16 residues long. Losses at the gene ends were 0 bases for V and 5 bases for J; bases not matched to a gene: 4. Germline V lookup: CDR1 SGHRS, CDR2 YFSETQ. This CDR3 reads CASSLGGTSGAETQYF. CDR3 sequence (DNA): TGCGCCAGCAGCTTGGGGGGGACTAGCGGGGCTGAGACCCAGTACTTC.

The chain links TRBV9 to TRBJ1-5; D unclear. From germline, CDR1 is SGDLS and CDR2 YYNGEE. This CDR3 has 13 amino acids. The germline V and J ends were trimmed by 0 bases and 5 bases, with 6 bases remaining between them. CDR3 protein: CASSVGLYQPQHF. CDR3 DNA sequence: TGTGCCAGCAGCGTAGGTTTGTATCAGCCCCAGCATTTT.

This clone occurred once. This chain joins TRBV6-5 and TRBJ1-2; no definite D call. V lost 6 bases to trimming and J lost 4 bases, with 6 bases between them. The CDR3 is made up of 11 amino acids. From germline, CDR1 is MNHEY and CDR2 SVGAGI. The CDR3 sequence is CASRSGYGYTF. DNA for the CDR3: TGTGCCAGCAGGTCTGGCTATGGCTACACCTTC.

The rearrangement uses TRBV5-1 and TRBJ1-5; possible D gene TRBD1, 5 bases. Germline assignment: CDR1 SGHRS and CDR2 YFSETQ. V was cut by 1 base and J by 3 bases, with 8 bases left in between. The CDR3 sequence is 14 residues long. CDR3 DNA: TGCGCCAGCAGCTTGACAGGCCCCAATCAGCCCCAGCATTTT. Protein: CASSLTGPNQPQHF.

CDR3 region: CASSSTGQASSPLHF. The CDR3 bases are TGTGCCAGCAGCTCTACCGGACAGGCCTCCAGTCCCCTCCACTTT. The rearrangement links TRBV7-6 to TRBJ1-6; 7 nucleotides line up with TRBD1. Germline V gives CDR1 SGHVS, CDR2 FNYEAQ. The V gene end was trimmed by 4 bases and the J gene end by 13 bases; junction bases not matched to a gene: 13. CDR3 length: 15 residues.

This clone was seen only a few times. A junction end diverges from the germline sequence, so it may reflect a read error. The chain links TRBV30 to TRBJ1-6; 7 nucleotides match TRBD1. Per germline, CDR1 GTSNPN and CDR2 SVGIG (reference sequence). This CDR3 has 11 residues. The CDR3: CAWSAAGQLAF. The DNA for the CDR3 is TGTGCCTGGAGTGCCGCGGGACAGTTGGCTTTT.

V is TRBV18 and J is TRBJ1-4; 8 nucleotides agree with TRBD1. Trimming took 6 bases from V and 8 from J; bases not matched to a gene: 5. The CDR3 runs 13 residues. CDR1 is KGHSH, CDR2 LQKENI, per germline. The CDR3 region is CASSPGQEEKLFF. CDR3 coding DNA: TGTGCCAGCTCTCCGGGACAGGAAGAAAAACTGTTTTTT.

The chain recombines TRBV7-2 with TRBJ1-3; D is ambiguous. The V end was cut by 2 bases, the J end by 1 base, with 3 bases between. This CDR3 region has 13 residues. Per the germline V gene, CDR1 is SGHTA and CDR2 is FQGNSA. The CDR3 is CASSLSSGNTIYF. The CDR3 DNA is TGTGCCAGCAGCTTAAGTTCTGGAAACACCATATATTTT. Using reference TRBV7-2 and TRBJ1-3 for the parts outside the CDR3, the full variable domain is GAGVSQSPSNKVTEKGKDVELRCDPISGHTALYWYRQSLGQGLEFLIYFQGNSAPDKSGLPSDRFSAERTGGSVSTLTIQRTQQEDSAVYLCASSLSSGNTIYFGEGSWLTVV.

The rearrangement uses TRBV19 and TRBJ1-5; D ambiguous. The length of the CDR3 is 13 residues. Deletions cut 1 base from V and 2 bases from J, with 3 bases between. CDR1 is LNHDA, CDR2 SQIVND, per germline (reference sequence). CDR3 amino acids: CASSIGGNQPQHF. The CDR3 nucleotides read TGTGCCAGTAGTATAGGAGGCAATCAGCCCCAGCATTTT.

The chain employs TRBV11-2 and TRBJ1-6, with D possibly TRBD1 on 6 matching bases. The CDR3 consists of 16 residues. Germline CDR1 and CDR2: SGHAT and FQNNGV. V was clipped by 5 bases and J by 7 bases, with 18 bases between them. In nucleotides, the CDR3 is TGTGCCAGCAGCCCTCTGCGGGGGGCGCGGAATTCACCCCTCCACTTT. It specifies CASSPLRGARNSPLHF.

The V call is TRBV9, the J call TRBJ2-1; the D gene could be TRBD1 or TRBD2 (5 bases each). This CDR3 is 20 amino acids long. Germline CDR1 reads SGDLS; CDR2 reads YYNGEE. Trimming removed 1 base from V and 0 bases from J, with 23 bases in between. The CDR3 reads CASSVRPNLGVTSSYNEQFF. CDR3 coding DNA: TGTGCCAGCAGCGTACGACCTAATTTGGGGGTTACAAGCTCCTACAATGAGCAGTTCTTC.

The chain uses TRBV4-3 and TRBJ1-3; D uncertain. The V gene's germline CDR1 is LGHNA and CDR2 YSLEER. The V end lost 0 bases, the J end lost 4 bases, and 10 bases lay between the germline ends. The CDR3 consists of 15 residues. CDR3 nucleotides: TGCGCCAGCAGCCAAGATCGGGGTTGGGGAAACACCATATATTTT. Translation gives CASSQDRGWGNTIYF.

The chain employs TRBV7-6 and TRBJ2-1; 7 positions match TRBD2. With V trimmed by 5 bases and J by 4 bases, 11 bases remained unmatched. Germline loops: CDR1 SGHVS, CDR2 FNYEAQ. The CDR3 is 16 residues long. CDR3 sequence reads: CASSVRSGTRYNEQFF. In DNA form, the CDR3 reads TGTGCCAGCAGCGTTAGGAGCGGGACTCGATACAATGAGCAGTTCTTC.

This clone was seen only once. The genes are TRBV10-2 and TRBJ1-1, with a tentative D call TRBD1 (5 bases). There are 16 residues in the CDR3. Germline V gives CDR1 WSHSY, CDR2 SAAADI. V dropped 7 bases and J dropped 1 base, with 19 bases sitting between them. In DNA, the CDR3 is TGCGCCAGCAACGAAGGGCTATGGGGCAGGAACACTGAAGCTTTCTTT. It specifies CASNEGLWGRNTEAFF.

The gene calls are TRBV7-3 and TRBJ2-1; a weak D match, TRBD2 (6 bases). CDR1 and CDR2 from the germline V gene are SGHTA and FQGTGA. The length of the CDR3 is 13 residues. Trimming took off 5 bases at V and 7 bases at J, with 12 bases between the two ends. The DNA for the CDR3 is TGTGCCAGCAGCCCCGGACTACGGAATGAGCAGTTCTTC. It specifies CASSPGLRNEQFF.

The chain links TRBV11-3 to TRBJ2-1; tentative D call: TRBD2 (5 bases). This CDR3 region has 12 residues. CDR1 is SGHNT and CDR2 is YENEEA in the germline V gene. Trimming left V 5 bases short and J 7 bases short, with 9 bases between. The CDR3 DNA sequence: TGTGCCAGCAGCCCGGACTCGAATGAGCAGTTCTTC. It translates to CASSPDSNEQFF.

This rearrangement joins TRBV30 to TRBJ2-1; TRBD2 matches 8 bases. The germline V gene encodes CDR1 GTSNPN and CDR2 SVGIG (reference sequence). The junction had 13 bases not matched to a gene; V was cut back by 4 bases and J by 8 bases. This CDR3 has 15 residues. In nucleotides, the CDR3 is TGTGCCTGGAAGCCGTTGAGCGGGAGAACACATGAGCAGTTCTTC. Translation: CAWKPLSGRTHEQFF.

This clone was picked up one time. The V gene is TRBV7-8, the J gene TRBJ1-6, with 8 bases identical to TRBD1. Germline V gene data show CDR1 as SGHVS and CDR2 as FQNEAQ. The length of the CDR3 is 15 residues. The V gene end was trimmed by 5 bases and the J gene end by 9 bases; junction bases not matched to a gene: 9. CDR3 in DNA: TGTGCCAGCAGCCACCGGGACAGGACCACTTCACCCCTCCACTTT. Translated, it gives CASSHRDRTTSPLHF.

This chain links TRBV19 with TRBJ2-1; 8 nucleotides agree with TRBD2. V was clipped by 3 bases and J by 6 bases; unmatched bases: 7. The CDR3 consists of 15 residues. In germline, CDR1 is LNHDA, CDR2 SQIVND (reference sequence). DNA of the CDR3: TGTGCCAGTAGTATCGGGCGGGGGGCCGGCAATGAGCAGTTCTTC. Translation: CASSIGRGAGNEQFF.

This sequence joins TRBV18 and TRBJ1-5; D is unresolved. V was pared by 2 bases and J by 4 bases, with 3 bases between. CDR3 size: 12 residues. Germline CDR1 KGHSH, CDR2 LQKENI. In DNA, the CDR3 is TGTGCCAGCTCACCAGGGAATCAGCCCCAGCATTTT. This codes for CASSPGNQPQHF.

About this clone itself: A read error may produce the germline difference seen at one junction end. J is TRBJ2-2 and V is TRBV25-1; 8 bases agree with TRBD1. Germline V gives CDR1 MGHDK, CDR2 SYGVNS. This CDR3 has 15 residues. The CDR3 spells CGPPGGRNKHRGAVF. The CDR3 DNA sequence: TGTGGACCCCCAGGGGGCAGAAATAAACACCGGGGAGCTGTTTTT.

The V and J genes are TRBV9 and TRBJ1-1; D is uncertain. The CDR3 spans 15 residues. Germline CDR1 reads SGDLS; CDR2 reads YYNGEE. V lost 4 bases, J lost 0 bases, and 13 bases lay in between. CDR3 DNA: TGTGCCAGCAGCCCCCGAGAAGGGTTGAACACTGAAGCTTTCTTT. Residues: CASSPREGLNTEAFF. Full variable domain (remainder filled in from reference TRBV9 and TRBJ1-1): DSGVTQTPKHLITATGQRVTLRCSPRSGDLSVYWYQQSLDQGLQFLIQYYNGEERAKGNILERFSAQQFPDLHSELNLSSLELGDSALYFCASSPREGLNTEAFFGQGTRLTVV.

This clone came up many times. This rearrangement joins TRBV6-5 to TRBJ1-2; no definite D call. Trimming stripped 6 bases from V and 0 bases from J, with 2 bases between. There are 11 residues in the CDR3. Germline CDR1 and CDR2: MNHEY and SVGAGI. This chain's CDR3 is CASSTNYGYTF. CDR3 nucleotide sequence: TGTGCCAGCAGCACTAACTATGGCTACACCTTC.

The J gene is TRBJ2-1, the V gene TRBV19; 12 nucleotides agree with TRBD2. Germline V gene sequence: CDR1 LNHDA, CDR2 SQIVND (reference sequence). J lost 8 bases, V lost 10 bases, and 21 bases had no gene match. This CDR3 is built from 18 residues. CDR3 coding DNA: TGTGCCACGGGTGGAGCGACTAGCGGGAGATCTTTAGGCTATGAGCAGTTCTTC. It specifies CATGGATSGRSLGYEQFF.

For the CDR3, the DNA is TGTGCCAGCAGCTTAGCGGTGGGTCTCTCTGGAAACACCATATATTTT. Protein: CASSLAVGLSGNTIYF. The genes are TRBV7-2 and TRBJ1-3; D ambiguous. Per the germline V gene, CDR1 is SGHTA and CDR2 is FQGNSA. The CDR3 is 16 amino acids. The V end lost 0 bases, the J end lost 0 bases, and 9 bases lay between the germline ends.